Sequencing of this T cell receptor (beta chain) was carried out in a study of T cell responses to AZD1222 COVID-19 vaccine. This clone was seen a single time. Its target is unknown. Overall study results and limits: Sampled repertoires all dated from after the peak T cell response. Most donors were white British and more were female, and clonal diversity was possibly underestimated.

Germline CDR1 is MNHEY and CDR2 is SVGEGT. The CDR3 runs 16 residues. The V end was cut by 5 bases, the J end by 5 bases, with 21 bases between. Measured with immunoSEQ multiplex PCR; TCRdb has only the in-frame clones, and not every one. Here the sample spans some 180,000 clones, roughly 85% being singletons. The rearrangement links TRBV6-2 or TRBV6-3 to TRBJ1-1; D not certain. Source: peripheral blood, taken 28 days after the second AZD1222 dose. This receptor was taken from an adult who received the AZD1222 COVID-19 vaccine. The CDR3 spells CASSEKLTLFRTEAFF. The CDR3 DNA follows: TGTGCCAGCAGTGAGAAATTGACACTTTTTAGGACTGAAGCTTTCTTT.